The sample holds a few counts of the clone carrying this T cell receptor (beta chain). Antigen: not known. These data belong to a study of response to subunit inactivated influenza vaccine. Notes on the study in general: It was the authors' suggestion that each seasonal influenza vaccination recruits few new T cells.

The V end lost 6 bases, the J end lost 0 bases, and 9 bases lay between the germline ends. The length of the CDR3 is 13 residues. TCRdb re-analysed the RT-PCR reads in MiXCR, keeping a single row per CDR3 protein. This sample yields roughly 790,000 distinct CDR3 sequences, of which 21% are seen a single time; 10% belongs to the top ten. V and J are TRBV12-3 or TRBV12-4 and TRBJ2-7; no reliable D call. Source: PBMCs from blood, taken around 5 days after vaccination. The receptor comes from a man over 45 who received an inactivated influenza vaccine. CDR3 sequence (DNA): TGTGCCAGCAGCCCCGACCCCTCCTACGAGCAGTACTTC. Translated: CASSPDPSYEQYF.